The clone carrying this T cell receptor beta chain was recorded a few times. As for time point: newly diagnosed GD, antithyroid drugs for less than 3 months. From RNA extracted from PBMCs, the TCR library was made. Arm-PCR of CDR3 regions and iRepertoire HTBI primers were the basis on which TCR beta libraries were built. TCRdb recomputed calls from the multiplex PCR reads with MiXCR, one row per CDR3 protein. The sample records hundreds of thousands of distinct CDR3 sequences, about 16% being singletons. This specimen comes from a study of regulatory T cells in long-lasting Graves disease. The CDR3 covers 15 residues. V shed 6 bases and J 1 base; nucleotides not matched to a gene: 4. These data were also filed under a second study, of T cells in Graves' hyperthyroidism and ophthalmopathy.

V gene TRBV12-3 or TRBV12-4 combines with J gene TRBJ2-3, with 10 nucleotides matching TRBD2. The source was peripheral blood mononuclear cells (PBMCs), collected at new diagnosis, from a patient treated with antithyroid drugs. The receptor's source is a woman aged 25 to 39 with Graves disease. The CDR3 DNA reads TGTGCCAGCAGGGTAACTAGCGGGGGCACAGATACGCAGTATTTT. It encodes CASRVTSGGTDTQYF.